This T cell receptor beta chain was obtained from a study of blood T cells in healthy people across ages. Those donating, healthy Caucasian individuals from Russia, were aged about 6 to 90. Primers used in a second PCR of roughly 6 to 12 cycles were a sample-barcoded 5' primer and a J-beta primer mix. Unique molecular identifiers of 12 random nucleotides labeled each cDNA. Any given sample supplied a minimum of 2.5 million CDR3-containing paired-end reads. Using its own MiXCR run on the 5' RACE reads, TCRdb lists one record per CDR3 protein. This table holds 650,000 to 1,000,000 distinct CDR3 sequences, around 36% found once. A remark on this clonotype: As yet, its antigen is unknown.

Germline lookup yields CDR1 PRHDT and CDR2 FYEKMQ (reference sequence). V was pared by 5 bases and J by 9 bases, with 9 bases between. The CDR3 runs 11 residues. Study results and caveats: No one knew whether donors had CMV, which possibly confounded expanded clonotype changes.

The receptor was isolated from a man aged 18-30 years in good health. The sequenced sample consisted of blood. The chain has TRBV13 and TRBJ2-3; D remains unclear. CDR3 protein: CASSGHHTQYF. The DNA for the CDR3 is TGTGCCAGCAGCGGTCACCACACGCAGTATTTT.